Shown below are 21 T cell receptor beta chains from a single sample sequenced in a study of T cells in Graves' hyperthyroidism and ophthalmopathy. TCR beta CDR3 regions were amplified from RNA transcripts. HTBI primers drove first-round RT-PCR of the TCR CDR3. Using its own MiXCR run on the multiplex PCR reads, TCRdb lists one record per CDR3 protein. This sample carries 300,000 to 400,000 distinct CDR3 sequences, about 18% of them seen once, and the ten largest clones take 40%. Sequences were obtained from blood. These receptors were taken from a man between 18 and 35 years old with Graves' ophthalmopathy.

The sample holds many counts of this clonotype. The rearrangement joins TRBV6-5 to TRBJ2-5; 8 bases agree with TRBD1. V lost 0 bases, J lost 5 bases, and 5 bases stayed unmatched. Germline assignment: CDR1 MNHEY and CDR2 SVGAGI. CDR3 length: 15 amino acids. CDR3 DNA sequence: TGTGCCAGCAGTTACTCGGCGGCAGGGGGCGAGACCCAGTACTTC. It codes for CASSYSAAGGETQYF.

This clonotype came up many times. The gene calls are TRBV3-1 and TRBJ1-4; tentative D call: TRBD1 (6 bases). The germline V gene has CDR1 LGHDT and CDR2 YNNKEL (reference sequence). This CDR3 contains 14 residues. The V end lost 1 base, the J end lost 8 bases, and 11 bases lay between the germline ends. The chain's CDR3 is CASSQVGAREKLFF. The DNA for the CDR3 is TGTGCCAGCAGCCAAGTGGGGGCGCGAGAAAAACTGTTTTTT. Variable domain in full (rest from reference TRBV3-1 and TRBJ1-4): DTAVSQTPKYLVTQMGNDKSIKCEQNLGHDTMYWYKQDSKKFLKIMFSYNNKELIINETVPNRFSPKSPDKAHLNLHINSLELGDSAVYFCASSQVGAREKLFFGSGTQLSVL.

The V and J genes are TRBV19 and TRBJ1-1, with D unclear. CDR3 size: 13 residues. Germline V CDR1 and CDR2: LNHDA, SQIVND (reference sequence). V was shortened by 4 bases and J by 1 base, with 7 bases between the two germline ends. The CDR3 nucleotides are TGTGCCAGTAGTAATTTACCGAACACTGAAGCTTTCTTT. Translating it yields CASSNLPNTEAFF.

The chain employs TRBV20-1 and TRBJ1-6; no clear D gene. Between the trimmed V and J ends, which lost 0 bases and 9 bases, there was a span of 15 bases. The germline V gene encodes CDR1 DFQATT and CDR2 SNEGSKA (reference sequence). The CDR3 loop spans 15 amino acids. CDR3 amino acids: CSARDPAGMISPLHF. The CDR3 DNA reads TGCAGTGCTAGAGATCCGGCCGGAATGATTTCACCCCTCCACTTT.

This clonotype was detected many times. The chain carries TRBV11-2 and TRBJ1-2; maybe TRBD1 (6 bases). This CDR3 region has 14 residues. Trimming removed 4 bases from V and 7 bases from J, with 16 bases in between. Per germline, CDR1 SGHAT and CDR2 FQNNGV. The CDR3 is CASSSAAGVGGYTF. Here the CDR3 DNA reads TGTGCCAGCAGCTCCGCGGCAGGGGTGGGTGGCTACACCTTC.

There are many counts of this clonotype. The chain links TRBV11-2 to TRBJ2-3; 10 positions match TRBD2. The CDR3 is 16 amino acids. The trim removed 4 bases at V and 2 bases at J, leaving 6 bases unmatched. CDR1 is SGHAT, CDR2 FQNNGV, per germline. The CDR3 region has the DNA TGTGCCAGCAGCTCTCTAGCGGGGGCCCCCACAGATACGCAGTATTTT. Translation gives CASSSLAGAPTDTQYF.

Ten or more counts support this clonotype. The rearrangement uses TRBV20-1 and TRBJ2-7; D unclear. V was clipped by 6 bases and J by 0 bases, with 6 bases between them. The CDR3 runs to 11 residues. Germline loops: CDR1 DFQATT, CDR2 SNEGSKA (reference sequence). CDR3 region: CSARPSYEQYF. CDR3 coding DNA: TGCAGTGCCAGACCCTCCTACGAGCAGTACTTC.

This chain connects TRBV10-3 to TRBJ1-2; D gene uncertain. CDR1 is ENHRY and CDR2 is SYGVKD in the germline V gene. V lost 5 bases and J lost 0, with 13 bases in between. The CDR3 runs to 15 residues. The CDR3 region has the DNA TGTGCCATCAGTCAACCGGACGGATCTAACTATGGCTACACCTTC. This sequence encodes CAISQPDGSNYGYTF.

The chain combines TRBV4-1 with TRBJ1-6, with a tentative D call TRBD1 (5 bases). The V gene lost 0 bases and the J gene lost 10 bases, with 10 bases spanning the gap. In germline, CDR1 is MGHRA, CDR2 YSYEKL. The CDR3 loop spans 14 amino acids. The CDR3 reads CASSQEGDSSPLHF. Written as DNA, the CDR3 is TGCGCCAGCAGCCAAGAGGGGGACTCGTCACCCCTCCACTTT.

In this sample, this clonotype turned up many times. The chain links TRBV7-9 to TRBJ1-4; 10 bases align to TRBD1. The CDR3 has 14 residues. V was clipped by 5 bases and J by 6 bases; unmatched bases: 3. Germline V gene sequence: CDR1 SEHNR, CDR2 FQNEAQ (reference sequence). The CDR3 protein is CASSPGTGDEKLFF. The CDR3 DNA is TGTGCCAGCAGCCCCGGGACAGGGGATGAAAAACTGTTTTTT. Looking up the rest from reference TRBV7-9 and TRBJ1-4 gives the full variable domain: DTGVSQNPRHKITKRGQNVTFRCDPISEHNRLYWYRQTLGQGPEFLTYFQNEAQLEKSRLLSDRFSAERPKGSFSTLEIQRTEQGDSAMYLCASSPGTGDEKLFFGSGTQLSVL.

This clonotype was counted only a few times. The chain employs TRBV29-1 and TRBJ2-7, with D perhaps TRBD1 (6 bases). CDR3 length equals 13 residues. With 3 bases removed from V and 6 bases from J, the gap between germline ends came to 15 bases. The V gene's germline CDR1 is SQVTM and CDR2 ANQGSEA. The CDR3 reads CSVDRAGATEQYF. Here the CDR3 DNA reads TGCAGCGTTGATAGGGCAGGGGCCACCGAGCAGTACTTC.

This clonotype showed up many times. This chain uses TRBV5-1 with TRBJ2-7; 9 positions agree with TRBD2. The germline V gene encodes CDR1 SGHRS and CDR2 YFSETQ. This CDR3 has 15 residues. Trimming at V came to 0 bases and at J to 3 bases, leaving 4 bases not matched to a gene. The CDR3 coding sequence is TGCGCCAGCAGCTTGGGCGCGGGGGGGTACTACGAGCAGTACTTC. Its translation is CASSLGAGGYYEQYF.

This clonotype was seen many times. The V gene is TRBV27, the J gene TRBJ2-7; 9 bases align to TRBD1. CDR1 and CDR2 from the germline V gene are MNHEY and SMNVEV (reference sequence). The length of the CDR3 is 14 residues. V lost 4 bases to trimming and J lost 5 bases; unmatched junction nucleotides: 6. CDR3 coding DNA: TGTGCCAGCAGTTCGGCGGACAGGGGCGACGAGCAGTACTTC. Its protein is CASSSADRGDEQYF.

In its sample, this clonotype was seen a few times. The chain links TRBV7-9 to TRBJ2-1, with 16 nucleotides matching TRBD2. With V trimmed by 5 bases and J by 2 bases, 6 bases remained unmatched. The CDR3 length is 18 residues. Germline V gene lookup returns CDR1 SEHNR and CDR2 FQNEAQ (reference sequence). Here the CDR3 reads CASSPGLAGGPAYNEQFF. DNA for the CDR3: TGTGCCAGCAGCCCGGGACTAGCGGGGGGGCCAGCCTACAATGAGCAGTTCTTC.

CDR3 sequence: CASSQDSTGGNTIYF. The DNA for the CDR3 is TGCGCCAGCAGCCAAGATAGCACGGGGGGAAACACCATATATTTT. The chain combines TRBV4-1 with TRBJ1-3; D is ambiguous. The CDR3 runs to 15 residues. CDR1 and CDR2 (germline): MGHRA, YSYEKL. Trimming took off 0 bases at V and 4 bases at J, with 10 bases between the two ends.

The chain combines TRBV25-1 with TRBJ2-3; the D is unclear. The V end was cut by 4 bases, the J end by 2 bases, with 10 bases between. The CDR3 is 14 residues long. In germline, CDR1 is MGHDK, CDR2 SYGVNS. CDR3 sequence (DNA): TGTGCCAGCAGTGCGGGCCACTACACAGATACGCAGTATTTT. Protein sequence: CASSAGHYTDTQYF.

This clonotype was recorded at least ten times. This chain links TRBV5-1 with TRBJ2-5; TRBD2 aligns across 8 bases. The J segment lost 6 bases and the V segment lost 4 bases, leaving 14 bases of the junction unmatched. Per the germline V gene, CDR1 is SGHRS and CDR2 is YFSETQ. The CDR3 runs 16 residues. The CDR3 DNA sequence: TGCGCCAGCAGCCCTACGGCAGCGGGGGTATCGAAGACCCAGTACTTC. Its translation: CASSPTAAGVSKTQYF.

This clonotype was counted many times. The CDR3 nucleotides read TGTGCCAGCAGTTTGCTGGCTCCTTTTTTAAGCGGCTACACCTTC. This sequence encodes CASSLLAPFLSGYTF. The V gene is TRBV12-3 or TRBV12-4, the J gene TRBJ1-2; unclear D gene. This CDR3 contains 15 residues. Trimming took 3 bases from V and 8 from J, leaving 19 bases between them.

The CDR3 sequence is CASSIIGSLGNEKLFF. In DNA form, the CDR3 reads TGTGCCAGCAGTATCATCGGGTCCCTGGGAAATGAAAAACTGTTTTTT. The chain couples TRBV28 to TRBJ1-4; D call uncertain. The CDR3 runs to 16 residues. Germline values: CDR1 MDHEN, CDR2 SYDVKM. Deletions cut 5 bases from V and 5 bases from J, with 18 bases between.

Worth noting for this clonotype: Compared with germline, one end of the junction differs, possibly owing to a read error. The chain couples TRBV10-3 to TRBJ2-1; D tentatively reads TRBD1 or TRBD2 (5 bases each). The CDR3 length is 13 residues. Germline V CDR1 and CDR2: ENHRY, SYGVKD. This chain's CDR3 is CTMSGTAYNEQFF. As DNA, the CDR3 is TGTACCATGTCCGGGACGGCCTACAATGAGCAGTTCTTC.

The chain joins TRBV2 to TRBJ1-2; the D gene is possibly TRBD1 (5 bases). V lost 7 bases and J lost 5, with 20 bases in between. Germline lookup yields CDR1 SNHLY and CDR2 FYNNEI. This CDR3 is built from 15 residues. The CDR3 region is CASIGTSGGGYGYTF. For the CDR3, the DNA is TGTGCCAGCATTGGGACTAGCGGGGGAGGATATGGCTACACCTTC.